The source of this T cell receptor beta chain is a study of cytomegalovirus exposure and HLA in healthy donors. Whole-study findings and limits: Rarity characterized most TCR sequences, yet some public TCRs appeared in many donors. The study listed approximately 170 cytomegalovirus-associated TCR beta chains. CMV antigen specificity of three CMV-associated chains was confirmed in vitro.

On this clone: The antigen is not known.

The CDR3 extends over 17 amino acids. CDR1 and CDR2 (germline): MGHRA, YSYEKL. V was clipped by 1 base and J by 3 bases, with 15 bases between them. The method was immunoSEQ multiplex PCR; TCRdb's version includes in-frame clones alone and lacks a portion of them. The repertoire holds fewer than 100,000 clones, with about nine tenths as singletons. V usage is TRBV4-1 and J usage is TRBJ2-2, with a possible D match to TRBD2 (6 bases). Sequencing input: PBMCs. The clonotype comes from a man younger than 45 in good health and CMV-seronegative. The CDR3 sequence is CASSQGPREFHTGELFF. CDR3 nucleotide sequence: TGCGCCAGCAGCCAAGGCCCTCGGGAGTTCCACACCGGGGAGCTGTTTTTT.